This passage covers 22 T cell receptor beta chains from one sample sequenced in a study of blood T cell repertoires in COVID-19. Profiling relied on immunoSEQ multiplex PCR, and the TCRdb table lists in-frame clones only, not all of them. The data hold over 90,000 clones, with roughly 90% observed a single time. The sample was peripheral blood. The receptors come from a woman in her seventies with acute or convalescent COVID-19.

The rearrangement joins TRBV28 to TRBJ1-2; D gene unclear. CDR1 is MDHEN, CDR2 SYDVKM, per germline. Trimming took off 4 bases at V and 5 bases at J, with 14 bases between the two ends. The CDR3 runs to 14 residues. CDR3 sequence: CASSYAIAGYGYTF. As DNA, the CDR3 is TGTGCCAGCAGTTATGCTATTGCCGGGTATGGCTACACCTTC.

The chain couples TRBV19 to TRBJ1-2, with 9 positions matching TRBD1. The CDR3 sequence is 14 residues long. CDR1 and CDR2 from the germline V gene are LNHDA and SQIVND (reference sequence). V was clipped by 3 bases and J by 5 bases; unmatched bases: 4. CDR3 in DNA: TGTGCCAGTAGTATTGGGACAGGGAGGTATGGCTACACCTTC. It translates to CASSIGTGRYGYTF.

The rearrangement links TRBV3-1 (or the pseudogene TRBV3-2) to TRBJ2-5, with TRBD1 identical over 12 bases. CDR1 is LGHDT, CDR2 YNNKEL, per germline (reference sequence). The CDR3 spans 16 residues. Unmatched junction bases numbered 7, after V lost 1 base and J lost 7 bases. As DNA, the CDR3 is TGTGCCAGCAGCCAAGGAGGGACAGGGGGCGTTGGGACCCAGTACTTC. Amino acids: CASSQGGTGGVGTQYF.

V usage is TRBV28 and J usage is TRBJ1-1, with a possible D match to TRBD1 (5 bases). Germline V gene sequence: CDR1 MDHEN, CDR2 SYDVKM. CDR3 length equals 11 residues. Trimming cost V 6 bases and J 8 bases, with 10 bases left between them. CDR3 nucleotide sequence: TGTGCCAGCAGACGACAGAGAGAAGCTTTCTTT. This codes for CASRRQREAFF.

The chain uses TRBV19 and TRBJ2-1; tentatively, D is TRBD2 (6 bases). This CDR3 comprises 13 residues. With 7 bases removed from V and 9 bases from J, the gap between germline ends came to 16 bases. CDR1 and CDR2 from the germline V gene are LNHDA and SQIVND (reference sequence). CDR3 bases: TGTGCCAGTATAACCCCGGGAGAAGCTGAGCAGTTCTTC. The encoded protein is CASITPGEAEQFF.

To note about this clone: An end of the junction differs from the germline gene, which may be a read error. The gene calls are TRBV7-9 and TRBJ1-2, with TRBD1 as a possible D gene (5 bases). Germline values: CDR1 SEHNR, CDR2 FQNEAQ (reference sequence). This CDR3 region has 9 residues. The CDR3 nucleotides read TGTGCCAGCAGTAAGAAGGACAACTTC. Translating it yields CASSKKDNF.

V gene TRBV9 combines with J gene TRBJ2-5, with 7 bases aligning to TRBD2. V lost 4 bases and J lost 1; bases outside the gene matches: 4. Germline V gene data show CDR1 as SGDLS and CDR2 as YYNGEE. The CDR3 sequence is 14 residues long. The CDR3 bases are TGTGCCAGCAGCCCCGGGACTATCCAAGAGACCCAGTACTTC. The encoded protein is CASSPGTIQETQYF.

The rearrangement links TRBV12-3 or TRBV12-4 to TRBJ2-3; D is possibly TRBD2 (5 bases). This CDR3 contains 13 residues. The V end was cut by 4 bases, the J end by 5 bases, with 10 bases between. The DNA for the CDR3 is TGTGCCAGCAGTTATACCCGGGGAGATACGCAGTATTTT. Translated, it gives CASSYTRGDTQYF.

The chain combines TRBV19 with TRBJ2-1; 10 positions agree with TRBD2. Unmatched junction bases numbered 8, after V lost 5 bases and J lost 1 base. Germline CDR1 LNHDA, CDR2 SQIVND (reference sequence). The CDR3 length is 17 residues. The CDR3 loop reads CASSFLPTSGSYNEQFF. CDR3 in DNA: TGTGCCAGTAGTTTTCTCCCGACTAGCGGGTCCTACAATGAGCAGTTCTTC.

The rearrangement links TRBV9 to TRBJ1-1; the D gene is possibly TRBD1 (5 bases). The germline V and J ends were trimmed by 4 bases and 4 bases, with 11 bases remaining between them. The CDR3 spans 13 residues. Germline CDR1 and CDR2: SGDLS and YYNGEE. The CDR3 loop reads CASSSGRGTEAFF. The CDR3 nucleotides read TGTGCCAGCAGCTCCGGAAGGGGCACTGAAGCTTTCTTT.

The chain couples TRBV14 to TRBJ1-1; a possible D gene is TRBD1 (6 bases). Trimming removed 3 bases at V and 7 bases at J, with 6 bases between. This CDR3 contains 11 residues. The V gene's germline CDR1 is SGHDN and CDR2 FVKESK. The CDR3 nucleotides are TGTGCCAGCAGCCAGGACAGTGAAGCTTTCTTT. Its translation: CASSQDSEAFF.

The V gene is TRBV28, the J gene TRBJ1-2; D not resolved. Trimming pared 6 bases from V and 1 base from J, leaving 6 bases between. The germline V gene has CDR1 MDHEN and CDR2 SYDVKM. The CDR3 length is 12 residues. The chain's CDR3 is CASSLYNYGYTF. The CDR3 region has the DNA TGTGCCAGCAGCCTTTATAACTATGGCTACACCTTC.

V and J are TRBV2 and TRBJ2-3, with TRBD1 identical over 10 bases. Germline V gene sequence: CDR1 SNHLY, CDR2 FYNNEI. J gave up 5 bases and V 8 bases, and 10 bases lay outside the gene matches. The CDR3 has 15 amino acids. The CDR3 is CASRLGQGSGDTQYF. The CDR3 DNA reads TGTGCCAGCCGCTTGGGACAGGGGAGTGGAGATACGCAGTATTTT.

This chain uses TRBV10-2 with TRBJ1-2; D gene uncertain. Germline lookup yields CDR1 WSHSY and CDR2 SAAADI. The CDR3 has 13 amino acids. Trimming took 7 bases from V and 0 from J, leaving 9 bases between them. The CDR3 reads CASTRGANYGYTF. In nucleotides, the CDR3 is TGCGCCAGCACTCGGGGTGCTAACTATGGCTACACCTTC.

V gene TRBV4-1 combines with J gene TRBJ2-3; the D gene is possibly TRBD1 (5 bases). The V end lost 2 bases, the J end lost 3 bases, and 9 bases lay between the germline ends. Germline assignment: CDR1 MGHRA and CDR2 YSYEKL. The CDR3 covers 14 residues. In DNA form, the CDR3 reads TGCGCCAGCAGCCAATATTCAGGGACAGATACGCAGTATTTT. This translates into CASSQYSGTDTQYF.

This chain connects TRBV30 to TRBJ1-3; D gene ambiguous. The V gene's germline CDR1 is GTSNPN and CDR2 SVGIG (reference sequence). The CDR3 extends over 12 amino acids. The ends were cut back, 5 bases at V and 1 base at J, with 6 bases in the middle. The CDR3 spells CAWSSSGNTIYF. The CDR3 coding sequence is TGTGCCTGGTCCAGTTCTGGAAACACCATATATTTT. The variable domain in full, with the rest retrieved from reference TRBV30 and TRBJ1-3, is SQTIHQWPATLVQPVGSPLSLECTVEGTSNPNLYWYRQAAGRGLQLLFYSVGIGQISSEVPQNLSASRPQDRQFILSSKKLLLSDSGFYLCAWSSSGNTIYFGEGSWLTVV.

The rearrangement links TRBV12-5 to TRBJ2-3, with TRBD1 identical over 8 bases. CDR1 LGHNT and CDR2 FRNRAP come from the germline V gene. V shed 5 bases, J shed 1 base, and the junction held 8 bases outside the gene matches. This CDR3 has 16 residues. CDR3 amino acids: CASGRQQGGGTDTQYF. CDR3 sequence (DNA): TGTGCTAGTGGTCGACAACAGGGGGGCGGCACAGATACGCAGTATTTT.

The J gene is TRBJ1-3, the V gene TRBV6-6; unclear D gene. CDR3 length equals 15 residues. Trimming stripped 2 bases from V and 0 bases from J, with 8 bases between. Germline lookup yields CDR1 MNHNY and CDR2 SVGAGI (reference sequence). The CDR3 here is CASSYSSTSGNTIYF. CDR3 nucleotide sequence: TGTGCCAGCAGTTACAGCTCAACCTCTGGAAACACCATATATTTT.

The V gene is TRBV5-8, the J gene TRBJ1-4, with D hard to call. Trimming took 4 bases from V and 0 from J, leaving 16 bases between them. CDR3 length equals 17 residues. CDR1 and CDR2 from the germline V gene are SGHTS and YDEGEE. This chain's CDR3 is CASSPGRSLATNEKLFF. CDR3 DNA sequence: TGTGCCAGCAGCCCCGGCCGGAGCCTCGCAACTAATGAAAAACTGTTTTTT. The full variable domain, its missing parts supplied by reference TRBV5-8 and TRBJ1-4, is EAGVTQSPTHLIKTRGQQATLRCSPISGHTSVYWYQQALGLGLQFLLWYDEGEERNRGNFPPRFSGRQFPNYSSELNVNALELEDSALYLCASSPGRSLATNEKLFFGSGTQLSVL.

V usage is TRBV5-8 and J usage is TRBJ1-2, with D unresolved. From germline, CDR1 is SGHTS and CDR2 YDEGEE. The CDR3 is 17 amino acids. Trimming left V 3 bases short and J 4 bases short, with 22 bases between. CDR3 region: CASSSQPLTQQTYGYTF. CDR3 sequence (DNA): TGTGCCAGCAGCTCCCAACCCCTAACACAGCAAACCTATGGCTACACCTTC.

The chain's CDR3 is CSAADYYEQYF. The CDR3 DNA follows: TGCAGTGCTGCGGACTATTACGAGCAGTACTTC. The chain is built from TRBV20-1 and TRBJ2-7; perhaps TRBD2 as D (6 bases). Per the germline V gene, CDR1 is DFQATT and CDR2 is SNEGSKA (reference sequence). With 5 bases removed from V and 4 bases from J, the gap between germline ends came to 9 bases. The CDR3 has 11 residues.

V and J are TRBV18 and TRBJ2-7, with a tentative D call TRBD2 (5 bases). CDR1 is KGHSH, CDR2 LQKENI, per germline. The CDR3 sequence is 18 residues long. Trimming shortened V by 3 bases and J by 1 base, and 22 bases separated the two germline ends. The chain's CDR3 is CASSPGVLTLGSSYEQYV. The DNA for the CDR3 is TGTGCCAGCTCACCGGGCGTTCTGACACTGGGGAGTTCCTACGAGCAGTACGTC.